This TCR beta chain emerged from a study of T cells after yellow fever vaccination. Regarding the study as a whole: Abundant clonotypes from the bulk population could have been carried over as contaminants into FACS-sorted repertoires. Reappearance after the booster was seen for most primary-vaccination clones, at 95% to 97% CD4 and about 90% CD8.

TCRdb fed the 5' RACE reads into MiXCR, producing one record per CDR3 protein. The sample consists of under 250,000 distinct CDR3 sequences, 6.9% of them appearing once. This clonotype was detected a few times. The target antigen is unknown. This specimen was CD4+ T cells sorted from PBMCs, taken 15 days after the yellow fever booster vaccination. The sequence came from a man younger than 40 who received the YFV17D yellow fever vaccine.

CDR3 DNA sequence: TGCAGTGCTGGGAGCGGGAGTGGTTTGGGAGAGACCCAGTACTTC. Protein product: CSAGSGSGLGETQYF. The chain recombines TRBV20-1 with TRBJ2-5; 8 nucleotides align to TRBD2. Germline V CDR1 and CDR2: DFQATT, SNEGSKA (reference sequence). The CDR3 spans 15 residues. The V gene end was trimmed by 5 bases and the J gene end by 4 bases; junction bases not matched to a gene: 12.